This passage covers 7 T cell receptor beta chains from one sample sequenced in a study of CD8+ T cells in alopecia areata (dated by TCRdb to 2016 to 2019). Library construction relied on the immunoSEQ multiplex PCR assay. RNA was extracted from all samples and reverse transcribed into cDNA as template for TCR sequencing. Drawn from immuneACCESS, this table holds only the in-frame rearrangements with V and J called that TCRdb kept. Clones are partly lost; checked studies trace under half to an unresolved V gene and leave the rest unexplained. The sample profile shows 200,000 to 250,000 clones; about three fifths of them were found once. Clones ranked in the top ten supply roughly 1.4% of the sample. Reading the label with the study, this specimen's time point is: less than five weeks on oral tofacitinib. Explained via the paper, the treatment or condition label denotes: oral pan-JAK inhibitor, 5-10 mg twice daily.

The specimen comprised CD4+ T cells sorted from blood, sampled at week 4, from a patient treated with tofacitinib. These receptors all stem from a human donor with alopecia areata.

The V gene is TRBV7-3, the J gene TRBJ2-5; D unresolved. The CDR3 is 13 amino acids. Germline-derived CDR1 and CDR2 are SGHTA and FQGTGA. V was trimmed by 2 bases and J by 2 bases, leaving 6 bases between them. The CDR3 bases are TGTGCCAGCAGCTTAGGGCATCAAGAGACCCAGTACTTC. It yields the protein CASSLGHQETQYF.

This clone was counted between two and nine times. The chain recombines TRBV7-8 with TRBJ2-5; TRBD2 might be the D (5 bases). The CDR3 runs 14 residues. Trimming left V 5 bases short and J 1 base short, with 11 bases between. Per germline, CDR1 SGHVS and CDR2 FQNEAQ. The chain's CDR3 is CASSPRLRQETQYF. The DNA for the CDR3 is TGTGCCAGCAGCCCTCGACTACGCCAAGAGACCCAGTACTTC.

The rearrangement links TRBV10-2 to TRBJ2-6, with D tentatively TRBD1 or TRBD2 (5 bases each). V lost 7 bases and J lost 6, with 16 bases in between. Germline loops: CDR1 WSHSY, CDR2 SAAADI. The CDR3 contains 15 residues. CDR3 sequence reads: CASTGGRTLANVLTF. In nucleotides, the CDR3 is TGCGCCAGCACTGGGGGTCGAACTCTGGCCAACGTCCTGACTTTC.

This chain joins TRBV5-1 and TRBJ1-2; D gene ambiguous. This CDR3 spans 16 amino acids. The germline V gene encodes CDR1 SGHRS and CDR2 YFSETQ. V was trimmed by 0 bases and J by 6 bases, leaving 18 bases between them. The CDR3 nucleotides read TGCGCCAGCAGCTTGGCCGTGGCCACTCGTCAGGATGGCTACACCTTC. It yields the protein CASSLAVATRQDGYTF. The whole variable domain, remainder taken from reference TRBV5-1 and TRBJ1-2, is KAGVTQTPRYLIKTRGQQVTLSCSPISGHRSVSWYQQTPGQGLQFLFEYFSETQRNKGNFPGRFSGRQFSNSRSEMNVSTLELGDSALYLCASSLAVATRQDGYTFGSGTRLTVV.

J is TRBJ2-4 and V is TRBV9; no reliable D call. CDR3 length: 15 amino acids. Germline loops: CDR1 SGDLS, CDR2 YYNGEE. V lost 0 bases to trimming and J lost 0 bases, with 7 bases between them. The CDR3 nucleotides are TGTGCCAGCAGCGTAGGAGAGCTAGCCAAAAACATTCAGTACTTC. This encodes CASSVGELAKNIQYF.

V gene TRBV6-1 combines with J gene TRBJ1-2, with D perhaps TRBD1 (5 bases). CDR3 length equals 10 residues. Germline loops: CDR1 MNHNS, CDR2 SASEGT. Deletions cut 7 bases from V and 7 bases from J, with 7 bases between. CDR3 sequence reads: CASKGIGYTF. Here the CDR3 DNA reads TGTGCCAGCAAGGGGATTGGCTACACCTTC.

This clone has a handful of counts. This chain links TRBV6-5 with TRBJ1-2; D is perhaps TRBD1 (5 bases). The CDR3 has 13 amino acids. Trimming removed 6 bases at V and 0 bases at J, with 8 bases between. Germline CDR1 MNHEY, CDR2 SVGAGI. The CDR3 is CASRQGTNYGYTF. The DNA for the CDR3 is TGTGCCAGCAGGCAGGGCACTAACTATGGCTACACCTTC.